Listed below are T cell receptor beta chains from one sample, sequenced in a study of vaccination effects on CD4 cells after COVID-19. Antigens of these TCRs are unknown. The assay was immunoSEQ multiplex PCR, and TCRdb's table has in-frame clones only and misses some. Of around 24,000 clones listed, about 79% were seen once; the top ten hold about 6%. The sequenced sample was CD4+ T cells from PBMCs cultured with SARS-CoV-2 spike peptides, obtained after COVID-19 vaccination. The receptor source for this set is a human donor who received a COVID-19 vaccine. Some clones in this sample may be carry-over from other donors' samples. Both conserved end residues are part of each CDR3. A D gene is named only where the DNA matches it firmly. Only part of the rows carry a size: once, few, many, or a class if the clone is expanded.

TRBV5-1	few	TRBJ2-2	NA	TGCGCCAGCCGAATGACAGAATACACCGGGGAGCTGTTTTTT	CASRMTEYTGELFF
TRBV14	few	TRBJ1-1	NA	TGTGCCAGCAGCCAAGATGGGGGGATGAACACTGAAGCTTTCTTT	CASSQDGGMNTEAFF
TRBV5-1	NA	TRBJ1-5	NA	TGCGCCAGCAGCTTGGGGCCGGCAGGCAATCAGCCCCAGCATTTT	CASSLGPAGNQPQHF
TRBV18	once	TRBJ1-2	TRBD1	TGTGCCAGCTCACCTGGGGGGACAGGGGGCAAGTATGGCTACACCTTC	CASSPGGTGGKYGYTF
TRBV11-2	NA	TRBJ2-3	NA	TGTGCCAGCAGCTCGAATGACATCTTTGGGGGCACAGATACGCAGTATTTT	CASSSNDIFGGTDTQYF
TRBV7-2	NA	TRBJ1-1	TRBD1	TGTGCCAGCAGCCAGGGGGTGAACACTGAAGCTTTCTTT	CASSQGVNTEAFF
TRBV18	NA	TRBJ1-5	NA	TGTGCCAGCTCAAAAGGGGGGTGGCAGCCCCAGCATTTT	CASSKGGWQPQHF
TRBV28	NA	TRBJ1-6	NA	TGTGCCAGCAGTTTCGCTAATTCACCCCTCCACTTT	CASSFANSPLHF
TRBV15	few	TRBJ1-2	NA	TGTGCCACCAGCACAATCTGGGGTGGCTACACCTTC	CATSTIWGGYTF
TRBV7-2	NA	TRBJ1-3	NA	TGTGCCAGCATCCGGATGGGTAGTGGAAACACCATATATTTT	CASIRMGSGNTIYF
TRBV7-2	NA	TRBJ1-1	NA	TGTGCCAGCAGCTTAGAAGCGGTTTACACTGAAGCTTTCTTT	CASSLEAVYTEAFF
TRBV7-6	NA	TRBJ2-2	NA	TGTGCCAGCAGCTTAGGCCGTCAGTCCGCGAACACCGGGGAGCTGTTTTTT	CASSLGRQSANTGELFF
TRBV5-1	NA	TRBJ1-6	NA	TGCGCCAGCAGCTTAACAGGTCTGCGGGGTAATTCACCCCTCCACTTT	CASSLTGLRGNSPLHF
TRBV6-5	NA	TRBJ1-6	TRBD1	TGTGCCAGCAGGACAGGGTGGTCACCCCTCCACTTT	CASRTGWSPLHF
TRBV18	NA	TRBJ1-5	TRBD1	TGTGCCAGCTCACCACGTGGGACAGTTGATCAGCCCCAGCATTTT	CASSPRGTVDQPQHF
TRBV30	NA	TRBJ1-2	NA	TGTGCCTGGAGTGTACATGAGGGACGGGGCTACACCTTC	CAWSVHEGRGYTF
TRBV7-2	NA	TRBJ1-5	NA	TGTGCCAGCAGCCCCCCGGACGGAGCCTCCCAGCATTTT	CASSPPDGASQHF
TRBV27	NA	TRBJ1-6	NA	TGTGCCAGCAGTTTAGGGCCCTCCTATAATTCACCCCTCCACTTT	CASSLGPSYNSPLHF
TRBV12-5	NA	TRBJ2-5	TRBD2	TGTGCTAGTGGTTTGGCTGCGGGGGGGCAGGAGACCCAGTACTTC	CASGLAAGGQETQYF
TRBV6-5	NA	TRBJ1-5	NA	TGTGCCAGCAGACGGGGGGATCAGCCCCAGCATTTT	CASRRGDQPQHF
TRBV5-1	NA	TRBJ2-3	NA	TGCGCCAGCAGCTCCCCCCCCCGGACTCGTAGCACAGATACGCAGTATTTT	CASSSPPRTRSTDTQYF
TRBV28	NA	TRBJ2-1	TRBD1	TGTGCCAGCAGCTCGCTTTGGGACAGGGCACCCAATGAGCAGTTCTTC	CASSSLWDRAPNEQFF
TRBV30	NA	TRBJ1-3	NA	TGTGCCTGGAGTGTAACAGGGACTGGAAACACCATATATTTT	CAWSVTGTGNTIYF
TRBV24-1	NA	TRBJ1-2	NA	TGTGCCACCAGTGATCCAGGGAAGGGGTATGGCTACACCTTC	CATSDPGKGYGYTF
TRBV6-6	NA	TRBJ1-1	NA	TGTGCCAGCAGCCTGATTGGGGAGGGAACTGAAGCTTTCTTT	CASSLIGEGTEAFF
TRBV2	NA	TRBJ1-5	NA	TGTGCCAGCAGTGAGACAGTAAGAAACCAGCCCCAGCATTTT	CASSETVRNQPQHF
TRBV5-4	NA	TRBJ2-2	NA	TGTGCCAGCAGCTTGGTTTTCAGGTCGAACACCGGGGAGCTGTTTTTT	CASSLVFRSNTGELFF
TRBV6-5	NA	TRBJ2-3	TRBD2	TGTGCCAGCACTCCACCGGGACTAGAGGCAGATACGCAGTATTTT	CASTPPGLEADTQYF
TRBV5-1	NA	TRBJ2-5	NA	TGCGCCAGCAGCTTGGAGGCAGGGAGGGAGACCCAGTACTTC	CASSLEAGRETQYF
TRBV19	NA	TRBJ1-5	NA	TGTGCCAGTAGTATAGATCGCTTAGGGCAGCCCCAGCATTTT	CASSIDRLGQPQHF
TRBV28	once	TRBJ1-4	TRBD1	TGTGCCAGCAGCGACGGCGACAGGGGGTGGGATGAAAAACTGTTTTTT	CASSDGDRGWDEKLFF
TRBV2	NA	TRBJ2-2	NA	TGTGCCAGCAATTCCGGGCCCTCCTACTACACCGGGGAGCTGTTTTTT	CASNSGPSYYTGELFF
TRBV4-1	NA	TRBJ2-5	TRBD2	TGCGCCAGCAGCCGGGACCCGGGGGGAGAGACCCAGTACTTC	CASSRDPGGETQYF
TRBV5-1	few	TRBJ1-6	NA	TGCGCCAGCAGCCTGGCCTTAACGGGGAGCGGCAATTCACCCCTCCACTTT	CASSLALTGSGNSPLHF
TRBV7-3	NA	TRBJ2-5	TRBD2	TGTGCCAGCAGCTTCGACGGGGGGGCCGGACAAGAGACCCAGTACTTC	CASSFDGGAGQETQYF
TRBV7-3	once	TRBJ2-5	NA	TGTGCCAGCAGCTTTGGCCCTGCCCAAGGAGAGACCCAGTACTTC	CASSFGPAQGETQYF
TRBV14	NA	TRBJ2-1	NA	TGTGCCAGCAGCCAAGATCTGGTGGTGGGGGGCGGCTACAATGAGCAGTTCTTC	CASSQDLVVGGGYNEQFF
TRBV5-1	medium-sized	TRBJ2-6	NA	TGCGCCAGCAGCTTATACTCTGGGGCCAACGTCCTGACTTTC	CASSLYSGANVLTF
TRBV3-1/TRBV3-2	once	TRBJ2-3	TRBD1	TGTGCCAGCAGCCCCCAGGGACAGGGGCCTGCAGATACGCAGTATTTT	CASSPQGQGPADTQYF
TRBV5-4	NA	TRBJ2-3	NA	TGTGCCAGCAGCTCCGACTACTTCGTGCAGTATTTT	CASSSDYFVQYF
TRBV7-2	NA	TRBJ2-1	NA	TGTGCCAGCAGTACAGGGAATCTGATCTACAATGAGCAGTTCTTC	CASSTGNLIYNEQFF
TRBV5-1	NA	TRBJ2-2	NA	TGCGCCAGCAGCTTGTACGGACAGTCGAACACCGGGGAGCTGTTTTTT	CASSLYGQSNTGELFF
TRBV19	NA	TRBJ1-5	TRBD1	TGTGCCAGTAGTCAGACAGGGACCAGCAATCAGCCCCAGCATTTT	CASSQTGTSNQPQHF
TRBV18	NA	TRBJ2-3	NA	TGTGCCAGCTCACCTCGACAGAAACTGAAATCCACAGATACGCAGTATTTT	CASSPRQKLKSTDTQYF
TRBV29-1	once	TRBJ2-2	NA	TGCAGCGTCTGGGCAGGGAACACCGGGGAGCTGTTTTTT	CSVWAGNTGELFF
TRBV5-1	NA	TRBJ2-3	NA	TGCGCCAGCAGCTTAATTCCGGGCCCCATGGCAGATACGCAGTATTTT	CASSLIPGPMADTQYF
TRBV6-5	few	TRBJ1-6	NA	TGTGCCAGCAGTTACTCCGGGTATAATTCACCCCTCCACTTT	CASSYSGYNSPLHF
TRBV6-5	NA	TRBJ1-5	NA	TGTGCCAGGGGCTCTGGCAATCAGCCCCAGCATTTT	CARGSGNQPQHF
TRBV11-3	NA	TRBJ2-2	NA	TGTGCCAGCAGCTTACAGGGCTTAGAGAACACCGGGGAGCTGTTTTTT	CASSLQGLENTGELFF
TRBV15	NA	TRBJ1-3	NA	TGTGCCACCAGCAGAGGGATAAGCTCTGGAAACACCATATATTTT	CATSRGISSGNTIYF
TRBV7-2	NA	TRBJ2-3	TRBD1	TGTGCCACGGAGGGACAGGCAGGAGATACGCAGTATTTT	CATEGQAGDTQYF
TRBV30	once	TRBJ2-5	NA	TGTGCCTGGAGCGGGGCCCTCGTGAGAGAGACCCAGTACTTC	CAWSGALVRETQYF